This T cell receptor (beta chain) was profiled in a study of blood T cell repertoires in COVID-19. Overall study context: Samples taken during acute and convalescent COVID-19 were collected in the United States, Italy and Spain.

Assay: immunoSEQ multiplex PCR; the TCRdb copy retains only in-frame clones and omits some. The sample gives about 130,000 clones, 75% to 90% of which show up once; about 4.5% is in the top ten. Germline-derived CDR1 and CDR2 are SGHRS and YFSETQ. V shed 0 bases and J shed 4 bases, with 8 bases lying between them. CDR3 length: 14 residues. Enrollment of patients from Seattle took place during active infection, with longitudinal follow-up. This chain links TRBV5-1 with TRBJ1-5; no reliable D call. The sequenced sample consisted of peripheral blood. The receptor was derived from a man between 60 and 75 years old with COVID-19, enrolled during active disease. CDR3 coding DNA: TGCGCCAGCAGCTTGGGGACTTTAAATCAGCCCCAGCATTTT. Amino acids: CASSLGTLNQPQHF.